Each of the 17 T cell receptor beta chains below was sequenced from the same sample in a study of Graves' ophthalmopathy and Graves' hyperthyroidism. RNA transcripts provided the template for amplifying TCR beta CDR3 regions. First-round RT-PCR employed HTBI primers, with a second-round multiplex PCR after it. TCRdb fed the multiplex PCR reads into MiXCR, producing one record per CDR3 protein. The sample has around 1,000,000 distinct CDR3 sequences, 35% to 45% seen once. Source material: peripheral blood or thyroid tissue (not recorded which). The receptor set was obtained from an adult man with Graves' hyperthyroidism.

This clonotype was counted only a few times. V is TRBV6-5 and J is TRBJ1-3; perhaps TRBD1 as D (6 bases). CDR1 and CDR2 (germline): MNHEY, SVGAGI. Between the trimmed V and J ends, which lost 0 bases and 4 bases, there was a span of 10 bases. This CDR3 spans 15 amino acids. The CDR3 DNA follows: TGTGCCAGCAGTTACTCGCAGGGGCAGGGAAACACCATATATTTT. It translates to CASSYSQGQGNTIYF.

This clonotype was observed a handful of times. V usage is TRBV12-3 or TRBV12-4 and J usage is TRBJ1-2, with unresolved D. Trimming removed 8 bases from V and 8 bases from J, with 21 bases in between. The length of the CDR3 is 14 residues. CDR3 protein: CASGNGLGVRGYTF. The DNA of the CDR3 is TGTGCCAGCGGGAACGGGCTAGGAGTCCGCGGCTACACCTTC.

This CDR3 reads CASAGGGKEKLFF. The CDR3 DNA sequence: TGTGCCAGCGCCGGGGGTGGTAAGGAAAAACTGTTTTTT. The chain employs TRBV25-1 and TRBJ1-4; possibly TRBD1 for D (5 bases). CDR3 length: 13 residues. Trimming took off 8 bases at V and 8 bases at J, with 15 bases between the two ends. Germline V lookup: CDR1 MGHDK, CDR2 SYGVNS.

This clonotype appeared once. CDR3 loop: CASSGKRGGWGGLVEQFF. CDR3 coding DNA: TGTGCCAGCAGTGGGAAAAGAGGTGGATGGGGGGGCCTCGTTGAGCAGTTCTTC. The rearrangement joins TRBV25-1 to TRBJ2-5; maybe TRBD2 (7 bases). The J call may be mistaken, given a closer DNA end match to TRBJ2-1. This CDR3 has 18 amino acids. The germline V gene has CDR1 MGHDK and CDR2 SYGVNS.

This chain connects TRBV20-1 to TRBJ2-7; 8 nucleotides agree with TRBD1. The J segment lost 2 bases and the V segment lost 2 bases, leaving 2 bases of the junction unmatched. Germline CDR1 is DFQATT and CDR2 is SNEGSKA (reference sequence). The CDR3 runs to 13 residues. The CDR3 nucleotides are TGCAGTGCTAGATCGGGACAGGCCTACGAGCAGTACTTC. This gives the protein CSARSGQAYEQYF.

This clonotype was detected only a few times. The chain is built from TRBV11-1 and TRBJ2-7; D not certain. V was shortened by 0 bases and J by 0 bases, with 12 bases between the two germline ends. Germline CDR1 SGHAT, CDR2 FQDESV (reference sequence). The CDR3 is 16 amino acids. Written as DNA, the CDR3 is TGTGCCAGCAGCTTAGCAGGTCAGGATCTCTCCTACGAGCAGTACTTC. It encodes CASSLAGQDLSYEQYF. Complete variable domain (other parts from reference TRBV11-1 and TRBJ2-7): EAEVAQSPRYKITEKSQAVAFWCDPISGHATLYWYRQILGQGPELLVQFQDESVVDDSQLPKDRFSAERLKGVDSTLKIQPAELGDSAMYLCASSLAGQDLSYEQYFGPGTRLTVT.

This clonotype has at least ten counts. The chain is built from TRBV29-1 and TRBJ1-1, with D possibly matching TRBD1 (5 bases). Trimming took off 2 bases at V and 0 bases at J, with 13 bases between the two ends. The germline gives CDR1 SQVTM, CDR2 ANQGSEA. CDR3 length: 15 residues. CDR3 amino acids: CSVEWAGRMNTEAFF. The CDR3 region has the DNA TGCAGCGTTGAATGGGCGGGACGGATGAACACTGAAGCTTTCTTT.

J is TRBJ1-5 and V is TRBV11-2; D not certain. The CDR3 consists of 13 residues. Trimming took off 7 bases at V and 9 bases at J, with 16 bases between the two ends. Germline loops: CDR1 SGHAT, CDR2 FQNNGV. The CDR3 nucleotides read TGTGCCAGCAACCTCAGGCGATCATGGCCCCAGCATTTT. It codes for CASNLRRSWPQHF.

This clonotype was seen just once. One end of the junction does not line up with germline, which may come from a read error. As DNA, the CDR3 is TGTGCCGCCAGCAGTGGACAGGGCTTTGGCTACACCTTC. Protein sequence: CAASSGQGFGYTF. The chain combines TRBV24-1 with TRBJ1-2; 8 nucleotides line up with TRBD1. CDR1 and CDR2 (germline): KGHDR, SFDVKD. This CDR3 spans 13 amino acids.

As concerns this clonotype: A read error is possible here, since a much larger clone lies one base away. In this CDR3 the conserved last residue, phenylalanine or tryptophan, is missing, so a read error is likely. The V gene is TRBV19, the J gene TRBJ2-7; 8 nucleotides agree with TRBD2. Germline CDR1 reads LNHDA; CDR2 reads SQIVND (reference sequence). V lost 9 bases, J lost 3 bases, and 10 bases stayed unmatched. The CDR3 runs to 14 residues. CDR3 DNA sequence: TGTGCCAGCGGCCATAGCGGGACAAACTACGAGCAGTACTTA. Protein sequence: CASGHSGTNYEQYL.

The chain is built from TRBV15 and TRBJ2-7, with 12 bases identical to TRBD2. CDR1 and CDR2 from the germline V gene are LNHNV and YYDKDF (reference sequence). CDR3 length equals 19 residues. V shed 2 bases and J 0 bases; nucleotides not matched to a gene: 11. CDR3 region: CATSRSGLAGGPGSYEQYF. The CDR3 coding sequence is TGTGCCACCAGCAGATCGGGGCTAGCGGGAGGGCCGGGCTCCTACGAGCAGTACTTC.

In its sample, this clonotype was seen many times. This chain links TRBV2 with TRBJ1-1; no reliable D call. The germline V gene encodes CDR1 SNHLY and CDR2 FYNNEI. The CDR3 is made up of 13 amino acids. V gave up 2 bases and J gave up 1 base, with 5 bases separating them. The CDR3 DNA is TGTGCCAGCAGTGAACTTGGGAACACTGAAGCTTTCTTT. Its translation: CASSELGNTEAFF.

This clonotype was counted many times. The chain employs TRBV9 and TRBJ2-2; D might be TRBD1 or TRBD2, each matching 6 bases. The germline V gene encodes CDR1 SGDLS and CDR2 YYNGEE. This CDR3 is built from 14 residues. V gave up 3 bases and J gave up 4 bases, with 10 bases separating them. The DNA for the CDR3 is TGTGCCAGCAGCGAGGGGGGTTTCACCGGGGAGCTGTTTTTT. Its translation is CASSEGGFTGELFF.

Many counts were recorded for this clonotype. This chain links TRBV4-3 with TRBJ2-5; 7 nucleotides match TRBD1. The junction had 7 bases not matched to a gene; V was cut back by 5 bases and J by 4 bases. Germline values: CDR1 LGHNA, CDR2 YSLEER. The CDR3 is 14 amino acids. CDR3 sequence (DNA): TGCGCCAGCAGCTTTACAGGGGACGGAGAGACCCAGTACTTC. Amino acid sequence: CASSFTGDGETQYF.

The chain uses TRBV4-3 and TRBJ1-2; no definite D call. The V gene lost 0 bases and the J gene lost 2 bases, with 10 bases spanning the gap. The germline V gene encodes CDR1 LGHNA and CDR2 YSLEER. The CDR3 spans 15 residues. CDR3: CASSQDVVPNYGYTF. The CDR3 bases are TGCGCCAGCAGCCAAGATGTAGTTCCGAACTATGGCTACACCTTC.

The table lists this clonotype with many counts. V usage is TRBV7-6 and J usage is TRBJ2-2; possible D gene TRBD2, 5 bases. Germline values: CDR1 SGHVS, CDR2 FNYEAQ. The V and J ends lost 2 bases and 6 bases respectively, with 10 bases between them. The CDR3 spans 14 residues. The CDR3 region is CASSLTSPAGELFF. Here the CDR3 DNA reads TGTGCCAGCAGCTTAACTAGTCCCGCCGGGGAGCTGTTTTTT.

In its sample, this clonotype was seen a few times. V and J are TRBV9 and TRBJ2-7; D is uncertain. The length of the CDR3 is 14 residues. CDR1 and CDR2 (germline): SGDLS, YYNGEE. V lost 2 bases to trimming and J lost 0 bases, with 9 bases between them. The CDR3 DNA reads TGTGCCAGCAGCGTCCGGGCGAACTCCTACGAGCAGTACTTC. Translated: CASSVRANSYEQYF.